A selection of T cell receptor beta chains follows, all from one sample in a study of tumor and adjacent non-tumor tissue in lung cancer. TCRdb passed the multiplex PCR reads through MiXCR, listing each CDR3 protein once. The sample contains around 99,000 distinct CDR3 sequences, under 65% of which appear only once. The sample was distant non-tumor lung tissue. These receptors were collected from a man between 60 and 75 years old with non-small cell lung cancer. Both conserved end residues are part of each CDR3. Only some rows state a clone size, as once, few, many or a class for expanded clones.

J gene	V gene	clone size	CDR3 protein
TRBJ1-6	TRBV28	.	CAIKGGQGYSALHF
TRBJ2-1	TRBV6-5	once	CTSSLLAGTYNEQVF
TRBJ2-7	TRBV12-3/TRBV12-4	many	CASSRDPKTYEQYF
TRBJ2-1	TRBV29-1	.	CSVEPHVPGEQFF
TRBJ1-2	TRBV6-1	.	CASTRDRSPVYYGYTF
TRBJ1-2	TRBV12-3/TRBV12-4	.	CATSTQTGVGDYTF
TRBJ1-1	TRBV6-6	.	CTSNNRGEGTEAFF
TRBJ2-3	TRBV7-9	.	CVSFSSGPTDTQYF
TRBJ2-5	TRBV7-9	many	CASSLGAETQYF
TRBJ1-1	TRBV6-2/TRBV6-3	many	CASSYSSGTQAFF
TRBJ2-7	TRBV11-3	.	CAGRSSSGSSYEQYF
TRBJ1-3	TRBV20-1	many	CSALPGTGPGNTIYF
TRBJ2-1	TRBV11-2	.	CASRTRGTSGSGPGGNEQFF
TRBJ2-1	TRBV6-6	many	CASSYSPHSNEQFF
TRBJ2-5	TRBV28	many	CASSSWGPQETQYF
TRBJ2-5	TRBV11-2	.	CASSLVGAGGSETQYF
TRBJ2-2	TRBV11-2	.	CARNSGLAGVTNTGQLFF
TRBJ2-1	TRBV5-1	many	CASSLTDNEQFF
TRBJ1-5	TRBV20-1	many	CSAPTGRGQPQHF
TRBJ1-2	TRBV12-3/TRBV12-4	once	CASSSGGSGYTF
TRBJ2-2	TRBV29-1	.	CGVLDSVTGELFF
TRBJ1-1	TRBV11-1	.	CAISSPPWAEAFF
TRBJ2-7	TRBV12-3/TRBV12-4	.	CASSFHRVVQYF
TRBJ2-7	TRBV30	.	CAWIPFRGAYDQYF
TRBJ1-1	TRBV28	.	CASSGSMNTEASF
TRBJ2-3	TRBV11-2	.	CASSLGGQDTQYF
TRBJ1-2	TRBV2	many	CASSPGPTYGYTF
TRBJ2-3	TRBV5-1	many	CASSLDGTYTDTQYF
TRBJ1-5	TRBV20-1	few	CSASRGPNQPQHF
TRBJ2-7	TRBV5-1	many	CASSWTGFEQYF
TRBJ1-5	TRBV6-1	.	CASSEEVGGWGNQRQHF
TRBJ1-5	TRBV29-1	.	CSKGQINQPQHF
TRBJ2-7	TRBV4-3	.	CANSLDQAIGSYEQYF
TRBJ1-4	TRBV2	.	CASNRRQTTNEKLFF
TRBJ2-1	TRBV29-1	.	CSVDLGVSYYGQFF
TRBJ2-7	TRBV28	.	CASNPTSGGSYEQYF